This passage covers 5 T cell receptor beta chains from one sample sequenced in a study of blood T cell repertoires in COVID-19. The method was immunoSEQ multiplex PCR; TCRdb's version includes in-frame clones alone and lacks a portion of them. The sample has 200,000 to 250,000 clones; 85% to 90% are singletons. Sequencing was carried out using PBMCs or T cells enriched from blood (not recorded which). The receptor set was obtained from a man aged 30 to 39 who had recovered from COVID-19.

The V gene is TRBV27, the J gene TRBJ1-1; 7 bases match TRBD1. CDR3 size: 18 residues. The ends lost 6 bases at V and 5 bases at J; junction bases unmatched: 21. Germline V gene sequence: CDR1 MNHEY, CDR2 SMNVEV (reference sequence). The CDR3 protein is CASSSYLKNDRARTEAFF. The CDR3, as DNA: TGTGCCAGCAGCTCATATCTAAAGAACGACAGGGCGAGGACTGAAGCTTTCTTT.

J is TRBJ2-2 and V is TRBV15; D is possibly TRBD2 (5 bases). This CDR3 is built from 15 residues. Germline values: CDR1 LNHNV, CDR2 YYDKDF (reference sequence). V was clipped by 1 base and J by 1 base, with 7 bases between them. The CDR3 nucleotides read TGTGCCACCAGCAGAGCGGGAAAGAACACCGGGGAGCTGTTTTTT. Protein product: CATSRAGKNTGELFF.

The rearrangement joins TRBV11-2 to TRBJ1-1; 8 nucleotides line up with TRBD1. The CDR3 has 16 amino acids. Per germline, CDR1 SGHAT and CDR2 FQNNGV. After removal of 4 bases from V and 2 bases from J, the junction contained 9 bases not matched to a gene. The CDR3 DNA reads as TGTGCCAGCAGCTCCGGACAGGGCCCAACCAACACTGAAGCTTTCTTT. Encoded protein: CASSSGQGPTNTEAFF.

The rearrangement uses TRBV5-1 and TRBJ2-7, with TRBD1 matching 7 bases. V shed 4 bases, J shed 0 bases, and the junction held 7 bases outside the gene matches. Germline V gene lookup returns CDR1 SGHRS and CDR2 YFSETQ. This CDR3 comprises 15 residues. DNA for the CDR3: TGCGCCAGCAGCCCCGGACAGGTTATCTCCTACGAGCAGTACTTC. Its protein product is CASSPGQVISYEQYF. The whole variable domain, filled in from reference TRBV5-1 and TRBJ2-7, reads KAGVTQTPRYLIKTRGQQVTLSCSPISGHRSVSWYQQTPGQGLQFLFEYFSETQRNKGNFPGRFSGRQFSNSRSEMNVSTLELGDSALYLCASSPGQVISYEQYFGPGTRLTVT.

The J gene is TRBJ1-1, the V gene TRBV6-1; D is perhaps TRBD1 (6 bases). Trimming cost V 1 base and J 5 bases, with 14 bases left between them. CDR3 size: 15 residues. Germline V gene sequence: CDR1 MNHNS, CDR2 SASEGT. CDR3 coding DNA: TGTGCCAGCAGTGAAGTTTGGGGGCGCGGGACTGAAGCTTTCTTT. Translating gives CASSEVWGRGTEAFF.